Below, 5 T cell receptor beta chains from the same sample are listed, as sequenced in a study of CD8 T cells in ankylosing spondylitis. Each CDR3 protein gets one entry after TCRdb re-called the 5' RACE reads with MiXCR. Among about 33,000 distinct CDR3 sequences listed, over 12% were seen once. Sequenced sample: blood. Receptor source: a male donor with ankylosing spondylitis or in good health (not recorded which).

In its sample, this clonotype was seen a few times. The genes are TRBV29-1 and TRBJ2-3; 12 nucleotides match TRBD2. CDR3 length: 16 residues. Germline trimming cut 4 bases from V and 2 bases from J; bases unmatched to any gene: 7. Germline loops: CDR1 SQVTM, CDR2 ANQGSEA. The CDR3 coding sequence is TGCAGCGTTGGGGGAGGACTAGCGGGACTCACAGATACGCAGTATTTT. As protein: CSVGGGLAGLTDTQYF.

This clonotype was counted between two and nine times. The rearrangement uses TRBV29-1 and TRBJ2-1, with a tentative D call TRBD1 (6 bases). There are 11 residues in the CDR3. V was pared by 8 bases and J by 8 bases, with 13 bases between. From germline, CDR1 is SQVTM and CDR2 ANQGSEA. CDR3 sequence: CSFADSDEQFF. As DNA, the CDR3 is TGCAGCTTCGCGGACAGCGATGAGCAGTTCTTC.

This clonotype turned up a few times. The chain couples TRBV4-2 to TRBJ2-1; TRBD2 aligns across 12 bases. V gave up 5 bases and J gave up 5 bases; unmatched junction bases: 4. Germline V gives CDR1 LGHNA, CDR2 YNFKEQ. The CDR3 contains 15 residues. The CDR3 region has the DNA TGTGCCAGCAGCTCCAGACTAGCGGGGGACAATGAGCAGTTCTTC. Translation: CASSSRLAGDNEQFF.

This clonotype was observed a handful of times. The gene calls are TRBV4-3 and TRBJ2-4; D is possibly TRBD1 or TRBD2 (7 bases each). Trimming left V 4 bases short and J 9 bases short, with 19 bases between. The germline gives CDR1 LGHNA, CDR2 YSLEER. The CDR3 sequence is 15 residues long. The CDR3 protein is CASSPLSTGEGIQYF. In nucleotides, the CDR3 is TGCGCCAGCAGCCCGCTAAGTACAGGGGAGGGCATTCAGTACTTC.

CDR3 residues: CASSLPNSGELFF. CDR3 sequence (DNA): TGCGCCAGCAGCCTTCCTAATTCCGGGGAGCTGTTTTTT. V usage is TRBV5-1 and J usage is TRBJ2-2; D call uncertain. CDR1 and CDR2 from the germline V gene are SGHRS and YFSETQ. The CDR3 runs to 13 residues. Deletions cut 4 bases from V and 6 bases from J, with 10 bases between.